This T cell receptor beta chain was profiled in a study of Graves' ophthalmopathy and Graves' hyperthyroidism. Amplified material comprised TCR beta CDR3 regions derived from RNA transcripts. HTBI primers primed a first-round RT-PCR, and a second-round multiplex PCR followed. TCRdb independently ran MiXCR on the multiplex PCR reads; one entry per CDR3 protein. The sample yields over 40,000 distinct CDR3 sequences, about 50% seen once. This clonotype was counted many times. Its antigen is unidentified. Ophthalmopathy donors' eye disease showed moderate-to-severe activity, CAS of at least 3, NOSPECS of at least 4 and duration under 3 months. The V gene's germline CDR1 is MNHEY and CDR2 SVGAGI. This CDR3 comprises 14 residues. V was clipped by 0 bases and J by 6 bases; unmatched bases: 2. Overall study findings and caveats: Ophthalmopathy progression predictions by the model showed 72.22% specificity and approximately 70% sensitivity. In blood appeared most of the expanded thyroid clonotypes whose frequency exceeded 0.001. Ophthalmopathy and stable hyperthyroidism were discriminated by a 13-signature model, with approximately 89% sensitivity and under 84% specificity.

The V call is TRBV6-5, the J call TRBJ2-1; 7 nucleotides align to TRBD1. Specimen: peripheral blood. The source is an adult man with Graves' ophthalmopathy. CDR3 DNA sequence: TGTGCCAGCAGTTACTCGAACAGGGGCAATGAGCAGTTCTTC. Translation: CASSYSNRGNEQFF.